Listed below are T cell receptor beta chains from one sample, sequenced in a study of beta chain features in type 1 diabetes. TCRdb's copy holds only in-frame clones and misses some; the assay was immunoSEQ multiplex PCR. The repertoire includes 330,000 or so clones, 12% to 15% of them detected once, and 6.7% sits in the top ten. Specimen: central memory CD4+ T cells from blood. The receptor source for this set is a man under 40 in good health. Both conserved end residues are part of each CDR3. The D gene is left open where the match is weak. Size is stated for part of the rows, as once, few or many counts, or as a class when the clone is expanded.

13 - few TRBJ1-5 TRBV4-1 CASSQLVNQPQHF TGCGCCAGCAGCCAATTGGTCAATCAGCCCCAGCATTTT
14 - few TRBJ2-2 TRBV10-3 CAISPSPIGGELFF TGTGCCATCAGTCCCTCCCCAATAGGAGGGGAGCTGTTTTTT
16 TRBD2 few TRBJ2-1 TRBV11-2 CASSVSIERGRNEQFF TGTGCCAGCAGCGTGAGCATAGAGCGGGGGCGCAATGAGCAGTTCTTC
14 - - TRBJ2-2 TRBV2 CASSETGTTGELFF TGTGCCAGCAGTGAAACGGGGACCACCGGGGAGCTGTTTTTT
16 - few TRBJ1-6 TRBV6-5 CASSYSGRRWDSPLHF TGTGCCAGCAGTTACTCCGGACGGAGGTGGGATTCACCCCTCCACTTT
15 - - TRBJ1-6 TRBV6-5 CASSSGREWSSPLHF TGTGCCAGCAGTTCGGGCAGGGAATGGAGTTCACCCCTCCACTTT
15 - few TRBJ2-2 TRBV29-1 CSGTTGSRSSGELFF TGCAGCGGCACGACCGGGTCGAGGAGCTCCGGGGAGCTGTTTTTT
14 - many TRBJ2-6 TRBV12-5 CASGPLSGANVLTF TGTGCTAGTGGCCCCCTCTCCGGGGCCAACGTCCTGACTTTC
11 - - TRBJ2-3 TRBV20-1 CSARETDTQYF TGCAGTGCTAGAGAAACAGATACGCAGTATTTT
14 - few TRBJ1-2 TRBV28 CASRWGRANYGYTF TGTGCCAGCAGGTGGGGCAGAGCTAACTATGGCTACACCTTC
16 - - TRBJ2-2 TRBV12-5 CASGMDRTRATGELFF TGTGCTAGTGGTATGGACAGGACTAGGGCCACCGGGGAGCTGTTTTTT
13 - - TRBJ1-2 TRBV14 CASSPRIGDGYTF TGTGCCAGCAGCCCTAGGATCGGGGATGGCTACACCTTC
12 - - TRBJ1-1 TRBV9 CASSADSTEAFF TGTGCCAGCAGCGCCGACAGCACTGAAGCTTTCTTT
15 TRBD2 many TRBJ2-1 TRBV10-3 CAIREVAGAGDEQFF TGTGCCATCAGAGAGGTAGCGGGAGCCGGCGATGAGCAGTTCTTC